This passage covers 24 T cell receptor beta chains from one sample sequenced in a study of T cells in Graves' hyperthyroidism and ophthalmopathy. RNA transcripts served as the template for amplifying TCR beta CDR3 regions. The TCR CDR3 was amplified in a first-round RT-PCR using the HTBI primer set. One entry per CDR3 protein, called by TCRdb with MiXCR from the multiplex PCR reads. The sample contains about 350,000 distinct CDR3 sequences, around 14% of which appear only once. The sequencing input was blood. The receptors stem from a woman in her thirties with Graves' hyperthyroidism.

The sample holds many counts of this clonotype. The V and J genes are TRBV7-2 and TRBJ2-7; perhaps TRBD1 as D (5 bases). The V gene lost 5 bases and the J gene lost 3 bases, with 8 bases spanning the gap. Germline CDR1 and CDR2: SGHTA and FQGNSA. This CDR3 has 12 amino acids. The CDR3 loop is CASSQGGYEQYF. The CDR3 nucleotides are TGTGCCAGCAGCCAGGGCGGCTACGAGCAGTACTTC.

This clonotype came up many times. CDR3: CASSFRLNQPQHF. CDR3 DNA sequence: TGTGCCAGCAGTTTTCGGTTGAATCAGCCCCAGCATTTT. The chain links TRBV28 to TRBJ1-5; D is unclear. The CDR3 has 13 residues. Germline V lookup: CDR1 MDHEN, CDR2 SYDVKM. The V end was cut by 3 bases, the J end by 4 bases, with 7 bases between.

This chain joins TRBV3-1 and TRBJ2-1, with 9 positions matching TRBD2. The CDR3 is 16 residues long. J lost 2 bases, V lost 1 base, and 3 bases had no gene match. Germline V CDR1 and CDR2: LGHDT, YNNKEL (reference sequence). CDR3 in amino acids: CASSQVAGGAYNEQFF. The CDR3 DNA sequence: TGTGCCAGCAGCCAAGTCGCGGGGGGGGCCTACAATGAGCAGTTCTTC.

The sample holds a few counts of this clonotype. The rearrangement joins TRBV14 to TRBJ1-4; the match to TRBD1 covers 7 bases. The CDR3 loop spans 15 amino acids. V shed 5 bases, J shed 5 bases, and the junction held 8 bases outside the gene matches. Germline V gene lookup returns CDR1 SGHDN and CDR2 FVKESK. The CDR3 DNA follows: TGTGCCAGCAGCGTATCGGGACAGCTGAATGAAAAACTGTTTTTT. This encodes CASSVSGQLNEKLFF. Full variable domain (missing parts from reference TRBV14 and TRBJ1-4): EAGVTQFPSHSVIEKGQTVTLRCDPISGHDNLYWYRRVMGKEIKFLLHFVKESKQDESGMPNNRFLAERTGGTYSTLKVQPAELEDSGVYFCASSVSGQLNEKLFFGSGTQLSVL.

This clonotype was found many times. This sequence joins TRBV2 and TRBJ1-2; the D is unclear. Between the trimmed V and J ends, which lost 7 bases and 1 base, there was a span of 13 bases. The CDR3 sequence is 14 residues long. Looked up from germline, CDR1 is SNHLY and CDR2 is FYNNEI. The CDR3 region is CASTAAVVNYGYTF. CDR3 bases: TGTGCCAGCACAGCCGCGGTGGTTAACTATGGCTACACCTTC.

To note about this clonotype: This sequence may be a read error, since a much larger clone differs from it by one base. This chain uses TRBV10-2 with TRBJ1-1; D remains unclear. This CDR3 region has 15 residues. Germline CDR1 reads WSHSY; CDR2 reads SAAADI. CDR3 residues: CASIESMVGTAEAFF. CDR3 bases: TGCGCCAGCATTGAGTCGATGGTGGGAACCGCTGAAGCTTTCTTT.

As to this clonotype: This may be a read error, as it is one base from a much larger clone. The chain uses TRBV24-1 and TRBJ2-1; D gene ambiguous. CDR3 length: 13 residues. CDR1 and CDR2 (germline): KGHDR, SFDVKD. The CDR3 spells CATERARVNEQLF. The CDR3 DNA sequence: TGTGCCACCGAAAGGGCCCGCGTGAATGAGCAGCTCTTC.

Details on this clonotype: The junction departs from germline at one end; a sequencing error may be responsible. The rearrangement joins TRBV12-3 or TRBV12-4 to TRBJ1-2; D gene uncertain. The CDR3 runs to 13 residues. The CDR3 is CAGSLDGPYGYTF. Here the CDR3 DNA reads TGTGCCGGCAGCTTGGACGGGCCCTATGGCTACACCTTC.

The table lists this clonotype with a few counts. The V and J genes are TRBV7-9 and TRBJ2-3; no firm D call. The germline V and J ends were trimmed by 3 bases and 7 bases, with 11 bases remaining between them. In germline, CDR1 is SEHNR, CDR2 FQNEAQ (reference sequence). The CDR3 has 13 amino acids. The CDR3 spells CASSFQDSYTQYF. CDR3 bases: TGTGCCAGCAGCTTCCAGGATAGTTATACGCAGTATTTT.

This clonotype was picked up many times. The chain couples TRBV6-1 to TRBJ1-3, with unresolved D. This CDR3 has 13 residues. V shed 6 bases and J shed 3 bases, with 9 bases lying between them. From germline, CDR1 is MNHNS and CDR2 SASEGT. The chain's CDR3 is CASSPLRGNTIYF. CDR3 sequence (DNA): TGTGCCAGCAGCCCCCTCCGTGGAAACACCATATATTTT.

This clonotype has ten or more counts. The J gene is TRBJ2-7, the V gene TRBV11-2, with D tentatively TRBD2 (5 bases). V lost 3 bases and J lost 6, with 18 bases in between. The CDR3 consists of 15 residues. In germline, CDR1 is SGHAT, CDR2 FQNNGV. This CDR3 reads CASSLGGLERSEQYF. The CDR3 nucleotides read TGTGCCAGCAGCTTGGGCGGGCTAGAGAGGAGCGAGCAGTACTTC.

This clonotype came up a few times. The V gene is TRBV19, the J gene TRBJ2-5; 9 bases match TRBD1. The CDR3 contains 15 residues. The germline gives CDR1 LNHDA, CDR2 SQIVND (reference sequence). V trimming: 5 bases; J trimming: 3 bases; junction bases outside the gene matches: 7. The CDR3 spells CASSPPGQGEETQYF. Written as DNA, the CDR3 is TGTGCCAGTAGTCCGCCGGGACAGGGCGAAGAGACCCAGTACTTC.

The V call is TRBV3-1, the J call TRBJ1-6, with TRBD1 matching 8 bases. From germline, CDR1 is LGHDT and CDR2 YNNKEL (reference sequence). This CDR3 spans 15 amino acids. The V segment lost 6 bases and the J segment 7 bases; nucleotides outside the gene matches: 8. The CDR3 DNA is TGTGCCAGCAGTCATAACAGACAGGGGAATTCACCCCTCCACTTT. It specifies CASSHNRQGNSPLHF. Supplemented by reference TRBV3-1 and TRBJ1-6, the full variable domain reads DTAVSQTPKYLVTQMGNDKSIKCEQNLGHDTMYWYKQDSKKFLKIMFSYNNKELIINETVPNRFSPKSPDKAHLNLHINSLELGDSAVYFCASSHNRQGNSPLHFGNGTRLTVT.

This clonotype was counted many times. In DNA form, the CDR3 reads TGTGCCAGCAGACGAGATCTAGCGGGAACCTACGAGCAGTACTTC. It codes for CASRRDLAGTYEQYF. V usage is TRBV28 and J usage is TRBJ2-7; TRBD2 matches at 9 bases. V shed 6 bases, J shed 2 bases, and the junction held 8 bases outside the gene matches. The CDR3 runs to 15 residues. CDR1 is MDHEN, CDR2 SYDVKM, per germline.

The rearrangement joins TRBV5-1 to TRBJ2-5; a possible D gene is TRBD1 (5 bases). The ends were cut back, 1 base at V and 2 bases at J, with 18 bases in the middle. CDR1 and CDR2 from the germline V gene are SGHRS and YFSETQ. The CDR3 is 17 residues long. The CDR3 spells CASSLQGPGTAQETQYF. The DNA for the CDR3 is TGCGCCAGCAGCTTGCAGGGTCCTGGAACAGCGCAAGAGACCCAGTACTTC.

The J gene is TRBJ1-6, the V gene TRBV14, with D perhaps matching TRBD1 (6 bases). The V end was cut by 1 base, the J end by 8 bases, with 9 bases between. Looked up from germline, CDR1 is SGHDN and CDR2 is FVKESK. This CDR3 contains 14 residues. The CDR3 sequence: CASSQVQGYSPLHF. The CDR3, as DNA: TGTGCCAGCAGCCAAGTTCAGGGGTATTCACCCCTCCACTTT.

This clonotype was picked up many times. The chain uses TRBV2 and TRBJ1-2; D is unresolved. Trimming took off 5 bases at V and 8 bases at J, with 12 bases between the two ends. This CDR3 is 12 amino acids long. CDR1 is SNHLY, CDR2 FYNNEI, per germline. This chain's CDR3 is CASSWTARGYTF. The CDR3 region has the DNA TGTGCCAGCAGTTGGACGGCTAGGGGCTACACCTTC.

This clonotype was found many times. In DNA, the CDR3 is TGTGCCAGCGGACGACAGGGATCACCCCTCCACTTT. Translating it yields CASGRQGSPLHF. This chain uses TRBV12-3 or TRBV12-4 with TRBJ1-6, with 7 bases that match TRBD1. The CDR3 covers 12 residues. J lost 10 bases, V lost 8 bases, and 5 bases had no gene match.

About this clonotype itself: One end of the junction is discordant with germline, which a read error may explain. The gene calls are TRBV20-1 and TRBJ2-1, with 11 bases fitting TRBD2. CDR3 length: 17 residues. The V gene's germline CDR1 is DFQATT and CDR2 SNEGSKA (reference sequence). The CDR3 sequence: CSARDHGTSGRNNEQCF. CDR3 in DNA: TGCAGTGCTAGAGACCACGGGACTAGCGGCCGTAACAATGAGCAGTGCTTC.

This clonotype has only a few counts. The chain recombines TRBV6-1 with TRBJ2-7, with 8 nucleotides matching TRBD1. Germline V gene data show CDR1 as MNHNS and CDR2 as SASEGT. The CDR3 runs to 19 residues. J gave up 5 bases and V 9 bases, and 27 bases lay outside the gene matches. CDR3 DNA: TGTGCCAGTAAGCCCAAAGAAAGGCGGACAGGGCTAAAAGAGGACGAGCAGTACTTC. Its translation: CASKPKERRTGLKEDEQYF.

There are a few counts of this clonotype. The chain's CDR3 is CASSPRPSGSYEQYF. The CDR3 nucleotides read TGTGCCAGCAGCCCCCGACCTAGCGGGAGCTACGAGCAGTACTTC. The chain employs TRBV9 and TRBJ2-7; 10 bases line up with TRBD2. This CDR3 is 15 amino acids long. Unmatched junction bases numbered 7, after V lost 4 bases and J lost 3 bases. Germline CDR1 and CDR2: SGDLS and YYNGEE.

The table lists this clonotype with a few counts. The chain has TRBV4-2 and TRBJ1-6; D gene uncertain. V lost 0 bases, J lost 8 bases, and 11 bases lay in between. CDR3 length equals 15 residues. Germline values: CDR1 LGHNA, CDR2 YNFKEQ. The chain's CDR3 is CASSQDAGTDSPLHF. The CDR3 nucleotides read TGTGCCAGCAGCCAAGATGCCGGAACAGATTCACCCCTCCACTTT.

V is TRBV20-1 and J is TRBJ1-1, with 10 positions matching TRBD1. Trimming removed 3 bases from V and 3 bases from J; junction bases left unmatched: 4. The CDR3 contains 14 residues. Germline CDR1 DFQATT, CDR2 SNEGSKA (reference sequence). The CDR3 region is CSARRTGGYTEAFF. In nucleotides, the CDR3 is TGCAGTGCTAGGCGGACAGGGGGATACACTGAAGCTTTCTTT.

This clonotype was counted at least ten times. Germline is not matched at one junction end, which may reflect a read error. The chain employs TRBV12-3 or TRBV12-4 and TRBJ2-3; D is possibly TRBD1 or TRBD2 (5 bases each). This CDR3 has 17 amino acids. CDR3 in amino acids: CASTKRGVALSTNTQYF. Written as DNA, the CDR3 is TGTGCCAGCACCAAGAGGGGAGTAGCGTTAAGCACAAATACGCAGTATTTT.